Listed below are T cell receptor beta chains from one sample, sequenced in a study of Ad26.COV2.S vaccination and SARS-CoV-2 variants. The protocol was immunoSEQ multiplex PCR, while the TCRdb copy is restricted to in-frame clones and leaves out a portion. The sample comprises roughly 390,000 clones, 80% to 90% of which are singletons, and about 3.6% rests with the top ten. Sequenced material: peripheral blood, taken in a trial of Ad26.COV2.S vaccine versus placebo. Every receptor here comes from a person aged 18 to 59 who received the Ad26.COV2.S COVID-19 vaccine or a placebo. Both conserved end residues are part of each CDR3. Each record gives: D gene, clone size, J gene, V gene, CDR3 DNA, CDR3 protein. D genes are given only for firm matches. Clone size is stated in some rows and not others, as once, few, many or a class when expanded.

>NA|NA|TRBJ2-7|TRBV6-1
TGTGCCAGCAGTGAACGGGGGAACTCCTACGAGCAGTACTTC
CASSERGNSYEQYF
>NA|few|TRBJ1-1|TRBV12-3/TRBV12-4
TGTGCCAGCAGTTTAATCGAGAGCTCTGAAGCTTTCTTT
CASSLIESSEAFF
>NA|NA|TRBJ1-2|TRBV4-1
TGCGCCAGCAGCCAAGGGGCGCGCCTTGGCCATGGCTACACCTTC
CASSQGARLGHGYTF
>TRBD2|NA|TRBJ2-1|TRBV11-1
TGTGCCAGCAGCAATCTAGCGGGGGGACTCAATGAGCAGTTCTTC
CASSNLAGGLNEQFF
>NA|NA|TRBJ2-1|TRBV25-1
TGTGCCAGCAGTGCACAATACAATGAGCAGTTCTTC
CASSAQYNEQFF
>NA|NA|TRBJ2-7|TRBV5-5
TGTGCCAGCAGCCAATTCCAGGGACGTAAGTACTTC
CASSQFQGRKYF
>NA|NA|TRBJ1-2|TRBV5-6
TGTGCCAGCAGCTTGGCCTTAGCGCAGGCGAACTATGGCTACACCTTC
CASSLALAQANYGYTF
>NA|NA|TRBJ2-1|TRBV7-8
TGTGCCAGCAGCCCTTCAGGTCGGGCAGGGGACAATGAGCAGTTCTTC
CASSPSGRAGDNEQFF
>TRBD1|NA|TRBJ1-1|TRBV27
TGTGCCAGCAGTTTTGGAGAGACAGGGTCGGACACTGAAGCTTTCTTT
CASSFGETGSDTEAFF
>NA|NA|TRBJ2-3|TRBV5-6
TGTGCCAGCAGCCCTATCGGATACTCTAGCACAGATACGCAGTATTTT
CASSPIGYSSTDTQYF
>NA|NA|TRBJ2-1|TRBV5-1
TGCGCCAGCAGCCCCCGACAGAGCCCATTTCACAATGAGCAGTTCTTC
CASSPRQSPFHNEQFF
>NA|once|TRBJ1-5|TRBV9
TGTGCCAGCAGCCCGGGGGGAGGGTTTCAGCCCCAGCATTTT
CASSPGGGFQPQHF
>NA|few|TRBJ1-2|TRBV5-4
TGTGCCAGCAGAGGCAGTAACTATGGCTACACCTTC
CASRGSNYGYTF
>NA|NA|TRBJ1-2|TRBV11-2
TGTGCCAGCAGCTTCTGGCTTCGGGGCTCCAGTGTTGGCTACACCTTC
CASSFWLRGSSVGYTF
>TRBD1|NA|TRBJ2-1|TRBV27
TGTGCCAGCAGACCAGAGACAGGGGCTCCCCGTTCCTACAATGAGCAGTTCTTC
CASRPETGAPRSYNEQFF
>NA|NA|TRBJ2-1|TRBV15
TGTGCCACCAGCTGGGGACAATCCTACAATGAGCAGTTCTTC
CATSWGQSYNEQFF
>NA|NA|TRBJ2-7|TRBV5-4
TGTGCCAGCAGCCCCTACGGAGGGGGCGGAAGCTCCTACGAGCAGTACTTC
CASSPYGGGGSSYEQYF
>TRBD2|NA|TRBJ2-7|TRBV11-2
TGTGCCAGCAGCCCCCTGGGGGGGTATGGGGAGCAGTACTTC
CASSPLGGYGEQYF
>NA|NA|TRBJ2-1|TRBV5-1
TGCGCCAGCAGCTCGAAGGGGGGCCAATACAATGAGCAGTTCTTC
CASSSKGGQYNEQFF
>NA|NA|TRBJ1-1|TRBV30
TGTGCCTGGAGTGTACTCTCAGTGGACACTGAAGCTTTCTTT
CAWSVLSVDTEAFF
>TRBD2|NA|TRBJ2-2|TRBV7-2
TGTGCCAGCAGCGGGGGACTAGCGGGGGAGAACACCGGGGAGCTGTTTTTT
CASSGGLAGENTGELFF
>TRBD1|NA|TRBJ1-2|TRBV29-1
TGCAGCGTAAAAGGACAGGGTAGAGGATATGGCTACACCTTC
CSVKGQGRGYGYTF
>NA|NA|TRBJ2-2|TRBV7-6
TGTGCCAGCAGCTTAAATGTTGGGTGGGGAACCGGGGAGCTGTTTTTT
CASSLNVGWGTGELFF
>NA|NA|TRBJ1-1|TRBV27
TGTGCCAGCAGTCCCTCTCTGGGGTTGGACACTGAAGCTTTCTTT
CASSPSLGLDTEAFF
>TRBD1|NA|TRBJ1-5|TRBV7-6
TGTGCCAGCAGCATCGGGACAGGGGGTAATCAGCCCCAGCATTTT
CASSIGTGGNQPQHF
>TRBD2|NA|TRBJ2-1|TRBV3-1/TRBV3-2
TGTGCCAGCAGCCCGTGGGTAGCGGGGGTCCTGGGTGAGCAGTTCTTC
CASSPWVAGVLGEQFF
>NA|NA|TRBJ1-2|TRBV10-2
TGCGCCACCGCACGGGGGGGGAGGTCTGGTCGAGCTAACTATGGCTACACCTTC
CATARGGRSGRANYGYTF
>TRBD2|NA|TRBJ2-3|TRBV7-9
TGTGCCAGCAGCGTAAGACTAGCGGGGTCAGATACGCAGTATTTT
CASSVRLAGSDTQYF
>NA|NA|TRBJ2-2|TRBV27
TGTGCCAGCAGACGACGGCGCCCCGGGGAGCTGTTTTTT
CASRRRRPGELFF
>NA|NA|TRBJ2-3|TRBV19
TGTGCCAGTAGTATACGGGGGCCGGGGGATACGCAGTATTTT
CASSIRGPGDTQYF
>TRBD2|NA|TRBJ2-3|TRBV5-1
TGCGCCAGCAGCTTGGAGGAACTAGCGGGGTACACAGATACGCAGTATTTT
CASSLEELAGYTDTQYF
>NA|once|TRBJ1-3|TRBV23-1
TGCGCCAGCGGGGGGGACAAGGAGTCTGGAAACACCATATATTTT
CASGGDKESGNTIYF
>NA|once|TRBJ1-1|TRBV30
TGTGCCTGGATGATATCGGGGAACACTGAAGCTTTCTTT
CAWMISGNTEAFF
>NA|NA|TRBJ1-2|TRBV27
TGTGCCAGCAGTTCATTGATGGCAGGGGAAGGTGTAGGGGGCTACACCTTC
CASSSLMAGEGVGGYTF
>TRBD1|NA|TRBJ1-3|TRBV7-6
TGTGCCAGCACCACAGACAGGGGCGCTGGAAACACCATATATTTT
CASTTDRGAGNTIYF
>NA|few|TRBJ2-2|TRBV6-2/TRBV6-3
TGTGCCAGCAGCACTGGGGGCACCGGGGAGCTGTTTTTT
CASSTGGTGELFF
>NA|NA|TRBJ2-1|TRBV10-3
TGTGCCATCAGTGACAGGGGCACCCCTGAGCAGTTCTTC
CAISDRGTPEQFF
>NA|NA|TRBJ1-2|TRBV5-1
TGCGCCAGCAGCTTGTTATCCGCGACAGGAGTAGAGTATGGCTACACCTTC
CASSLLSATGVEYGYTF
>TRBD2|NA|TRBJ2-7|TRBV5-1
TGCGCCAGCAGCCAAAGCGGGGGGGCAAGCTCCTACGAGCAGTACTTC
CASSQSGGASSYEQYF
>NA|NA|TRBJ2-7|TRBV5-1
TGCGCCAGCCAAAGGGGGGACTCCTACGAGCAGTACTTC
CASQRGDSYEQYF
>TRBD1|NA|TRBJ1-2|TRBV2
TGTGCCAGCAGTACTCAGGGGGGCGGCTACACCTTC
CASSTQGGGYTF
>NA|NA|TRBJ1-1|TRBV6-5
TGTGCCAGCAGGGAGGAAAGGGGCACTGAAGCTTTCTTT
CASREERGTEAFF
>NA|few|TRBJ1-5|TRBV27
TGTGCCAGCAGTTTTCGCGAAGGCAATCAGCCCCAGCATTTT
CASSFREGNQPQHF
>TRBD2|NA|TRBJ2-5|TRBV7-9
TGTGCCGCAAGCGGGGGATTGGAGACCCAGTACTTC
CAASGGLETQYF
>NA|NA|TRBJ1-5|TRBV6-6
TGTGCCAGCAGTTACTCGATTGGATATAGCAATCAGCCCCAGCATTTT
CASSYSIGYSNQPQHF
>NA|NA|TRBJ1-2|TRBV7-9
TGTGCCAGCAGCCTTCTGACAGGACGGATTTCTAACTATGGCTACACCTTC
CASSLLTGRISNYGYTF
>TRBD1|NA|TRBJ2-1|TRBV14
TGTGCCAGCAGCCAAGTACGACAGGGTGTCATCGATGAGCAGTTCTTC
CASSQVRQGVIDEQFF
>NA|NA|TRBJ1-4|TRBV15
TGTGCCACCAGCAGAGATCCGGGGGGAACTAATGAAAAACTGTTTTTT
CATSRDPGGTNEKLFF
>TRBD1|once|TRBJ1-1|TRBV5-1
TGCGCCAGCAGCTTTAGGACAGGGGTCTCGGAAGCTTTCTTT
CASSFRTGVSEAFF
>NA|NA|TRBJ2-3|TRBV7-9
TGTGCCAGCAGCTTAGAACAGGACACGGCAGATACGCAGTATTTT
CASSLEQDTADTQYF
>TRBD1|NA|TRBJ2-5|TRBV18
TGTGCCAGCGCCGACAGGGGGGACGAGACCCAGTACTTC
CASADRGDETQYF
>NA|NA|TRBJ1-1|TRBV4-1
TGCGCCAGCAGCCAAGAGAAAAGGGGAAAGACTGAAGCTTTCTTT
CASSQEKRGKTEAFF
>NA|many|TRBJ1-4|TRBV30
TGTGCCTGGAGTCCGGATGAGGGGCTGGGTGAAAAACTGTTTTTT
CAWSPDEGLGEKLFF
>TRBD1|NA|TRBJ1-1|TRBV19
TGTGCCAGTAGTATGGGACAGAGGAACACTGAAGCTTTCTTT
CASSMGQRNTEAFF
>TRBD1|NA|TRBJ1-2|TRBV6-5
TGTGCCAGCAGTTCGGGACAGACATGGAGTGGCTACACCTTC
CASSSGQTWSGYTF
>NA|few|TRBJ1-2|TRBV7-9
TGTGCCAGCAGCTTACAGGTCGGCTACTATGGCTACACCTTC
CASSLQVGYYGYTF
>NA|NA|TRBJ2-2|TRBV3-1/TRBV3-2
TGTGCCAGCAGTGTTGGCGGTAACACCGGGGAGCTGTTTTTT
CASSVGGNTGELFF
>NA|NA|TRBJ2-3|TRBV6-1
TGTGCCAGCAGTGTACTGGCGGACTCCAACACAGATACGCAGTATTTT
CASSVLADSNTDTQYF
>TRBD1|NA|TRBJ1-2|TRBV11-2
TGTGCCAGCAGCACCCGGGACAGGGGGCTTGGTGGCTACACCTTC
CASSTRDRGLGGYTF
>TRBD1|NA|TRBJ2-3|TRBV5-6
TGTGCCAGCAGCTTCTCAGGGGGTTCGGGCACAGATACGCAGTATTTT
CASSFSGGSGTDTQYF